This T cell receptor (beta chain) is from a study of OX40 agonist ivuxolimab in advanced cancers. As for the study in general: Patients with prior anti-PD-1, anti-PD-L1 or anti-CTLA-4 therapy were eligible; approximately 37% had some. Findings and caveats of the study: Undetermined was the antigen specificity of the expanded peripheral T cells.

Note on this clone: Its cognate antigen is unknown.

The protocol was immunoSEQ multiplex PCR, while the TCRdb copy is restricted to in-frame clones and leaves out a portion. The sample consists of 45,000 to 65,000 clones, about 81% of them appearing once. Germline lookup yields CDR1 GTSNPN and CDR2 SVGIG (reference sequence). The CDR3 has 11 amino acids. J was trimmed by 14 bases and V by 2 bases; bases with no gene match: 5. The receptor was isolated from an adult with an advanced solid tumor such as melanoma, head and neck, liver or kidney cancer. The chain joins TRBV30 to TRBJ1-4; 7 bases match TRBD1. Material: CD4+ or CD8+ T cells sorted from blood, obtained in a trial of the OX40 agonist ivuxolimab. The CDR3: CAWSRGGKLFF. CDR3 nucleotides: TGTGCCTGGAGTCGAGGGGGCAAGCTGTTTTTT.